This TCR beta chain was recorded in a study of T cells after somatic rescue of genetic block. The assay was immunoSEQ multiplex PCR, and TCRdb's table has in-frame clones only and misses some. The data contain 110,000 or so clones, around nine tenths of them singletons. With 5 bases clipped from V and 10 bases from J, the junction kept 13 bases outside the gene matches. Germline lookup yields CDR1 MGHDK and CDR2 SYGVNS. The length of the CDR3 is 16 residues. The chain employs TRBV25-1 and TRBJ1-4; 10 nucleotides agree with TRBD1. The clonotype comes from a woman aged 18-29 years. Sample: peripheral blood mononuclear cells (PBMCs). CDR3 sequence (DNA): TGTGCCAGCAGTCCCTATGGGGGGACAGGGGATGGAAAACTGTTTTTT. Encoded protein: CASSPYGGTGDGKLFF. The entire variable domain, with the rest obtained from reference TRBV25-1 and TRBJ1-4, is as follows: EADIYQTPRYLVIGTGKKITLECSQTMGHDKMYWYQQDPGMELHLIHYSYGVNSTEKGDLSSESTVSRIRTEHFPLTLESARPSHTSQYLCASSPYGGTGDGKLFFGSGTQLSVL.